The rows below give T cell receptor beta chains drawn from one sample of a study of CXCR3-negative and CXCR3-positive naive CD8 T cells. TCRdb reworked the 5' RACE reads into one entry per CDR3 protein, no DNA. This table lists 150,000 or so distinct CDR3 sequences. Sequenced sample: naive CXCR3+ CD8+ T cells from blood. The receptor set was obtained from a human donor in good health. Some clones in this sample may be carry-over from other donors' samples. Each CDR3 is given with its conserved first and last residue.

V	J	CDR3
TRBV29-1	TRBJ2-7	CSVRGTGRYEQYF
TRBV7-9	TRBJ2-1	CASSPAADEQFF
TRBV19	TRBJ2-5	CASSDAVETQYF
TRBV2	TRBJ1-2	CASSLPGTKNGYTF
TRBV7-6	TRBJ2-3	CASSRKFTDTQYF
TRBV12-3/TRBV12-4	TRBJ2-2	CASSPNNLGTGELFF
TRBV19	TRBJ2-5	CASSITSPGGKETQYF
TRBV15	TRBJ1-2	CATSRTGRPNGYTF
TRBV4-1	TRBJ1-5	CASSQGPGGNQPQHF
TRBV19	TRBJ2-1	CASSTSGSSYNEQFF
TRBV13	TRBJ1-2	CASSLGRGGEYGYTF
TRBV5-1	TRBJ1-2	CASSSMTGANGYTF
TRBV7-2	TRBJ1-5	CASSLNGEWANQPQHF
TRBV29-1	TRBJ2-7	CSVVGRAGEQYF
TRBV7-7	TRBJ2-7	CASSLASGLEQYF
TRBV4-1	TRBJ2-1	CASSLRRGGGDGEQFF
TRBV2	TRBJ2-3	CASSENLLPGTDTQYF
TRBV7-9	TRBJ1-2	CASSLGRGRYTF
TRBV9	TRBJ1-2	CASSVAVSGAYGYTF
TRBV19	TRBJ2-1	CASTTTTGFGPYNEQFF
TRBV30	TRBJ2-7	CAWRPGQSYEKYF
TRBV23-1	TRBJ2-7	CASSQFFYEQYF
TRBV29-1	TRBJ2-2	CSVIQETGELFF
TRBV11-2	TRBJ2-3	CASSPMYLAGGPTDTQYF
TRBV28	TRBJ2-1	CASSSITGLAYNEQFF
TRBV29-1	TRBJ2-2	CSVEGPSLEHAGGPDGELFF
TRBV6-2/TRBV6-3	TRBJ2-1	CASSYSLGSYEQFF
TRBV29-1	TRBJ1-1	CSVEILGGTKAFF
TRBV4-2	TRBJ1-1	CASSQGTLNTEAFF
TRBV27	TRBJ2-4	CASIGGGKNIQYF
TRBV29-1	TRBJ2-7	CSVSGSYSYEQYF
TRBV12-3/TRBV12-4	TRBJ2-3	CASRLDRGLGDTQYF
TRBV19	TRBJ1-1	CASRYGGNGTEAFF
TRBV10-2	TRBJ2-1	CASSDGSAYNEQFF
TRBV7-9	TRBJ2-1	CASSLDPAYNEQYF
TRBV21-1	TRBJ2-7	CASSFHTRPLHTPSYEQYF
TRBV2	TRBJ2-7	CASRGQGEKQYF
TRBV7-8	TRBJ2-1	CASSKLAAYNEQFF
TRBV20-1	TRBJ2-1	CSAFNTAEEQFF
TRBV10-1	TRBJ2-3	CASSGGDRPSDTQYF
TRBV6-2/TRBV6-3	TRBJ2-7	CASSERRGTQYEQYF